This T cell receptor beta chain was sequenced for a study of blood T cells in healthy people across ages. Through a sample-barcoded 5' primer and a J-beta primer mix, a second PCR was run for roughly 6 to 12 cycles. MiXCR, run by TCRdb on the 5' RACE reads, gives a single entry per CDR3 protein. The data hold 380,000 or so distinct CDR3 sequences, with 45% to 65% observed a single time. This CDR3 is 17 amino acids long. Deletions cut 2 bases from V and 5 bases from J, with 19 bases between. Germline V gene sequence: CDR1 SGDLS, CDR2 YYNGEE. J is TRBJ1-4 and V is TRBV9, with a possible D match to TRBD1 (6 bases). The TCR was taken from a man aged 60-69 years in good health. Sample: blood. This CDR3 is CASSVGTPSGQNEKLFF. The CDR3 bases are TGTGCCAGCAGCGTCGGGACACCCTCCGGGCAAAATGAAAAACTGTTTTTT.